These 3 T cell receptor delta chains share one sample of origin, sequenced in a study of gamma-delta T cells after stem cell transplantation. TCRdb redid clone calling on the RT-PCR reads using CATT. The sample records around 1,700 delta-chain clones, 35% to 50% being singletons. The specimen was gamma-delta T cells. Every receptor here comes from a human donor. It is not recorded whose cells these are; they may come from a transplant donor.

The table lists this clone with a few counts. This may come from a read error, since a much larger clone is one base off. The chain joins TRDV2 to TRDJ1, with D perhaps assigned TRDD2 or TRDD3 (5 bases each). This CDR3 spans 16 amino acids. Germline V gives CDR1 GEAIGNYY, CDR2 EKD. The V end was cut by 3 bases, the J end by 4 bases, with 20 bases between. The CDR3 spells CACDFLMDDTRDKLIF. The DNA of the CDR3 is TGTGCCTGTGACTTCCTCATGGATGATACTCGCGATAAACTCATCTTT.

This clone is large (0.1 to 1%) within its sample. The sample has other DNA sequences that encode this CDR3 too. The chain carries TRDV1 and TRDJ1, with D perhaps assigned TRDD2 or TRDD3 (7 bases each). The CDR3 length is 19 residues. Germline V lookup: CDR1 TSWWSYY, CDR2 QGS. The V and J ends lost 5 bases and 2 bases respectively, with 27 bases between them. The CDR3 DNA is TGTGCTCTTGGGCCATCCTTCCTTCTCTGGGGGGCCTCGACCGATAAACTCATCTTT. Protein sequence: CALGPSFLLWGASTDKLIF.

Concerning this clone: It may be a read error: a sequence one base away is much more abundant. The chain is built from TRDV1 and TRDJ1; 10 bases line up with TRDD3. This CDR3 has 18 amino acids. Germline V gene data show CDR1 as TSWWSYY and CDR2 as QGS. The CDR3 protein is CALVEPGPCTGGCGILIF. The CDR3 DNA follows: TGTGCTCTTGTGGAACCAGGCCCCTGTACTGGGGGATGTGGGATACTCATCTTT.